This is a list of T cell receptor beta chains from one sample in a study of shared clonotypes between healthy human individuals. TCRdb's copy holds only in-frame clones and misses some; the assay was immunoSEQ multiplex PCR. This sample carries approximately 1.9 million clones, 93% of them seen once, and the ten largest clones take about 1.6%. The sequenced sample consisted of naive CD8+ T cells from PBMCs. The receptors originated from a man aged 18 to 29 in good health. Some clones in this sample may be carry-over from other donors' samples. Both conserved end residues are part of each CDR3. The D gene is left open where the match is weak. Part of the rows lack a size; the others show once, few, many or a class for expanded clones.

J,size,D,V,DNA,CDR3
TRBJ2-6,NA,NA,TRBV15,TGTGCCCCGAACAGAAACTGTAAACCGTCTGGGGCCAACGTCCTGACTTTC,CAPNRNCKPSGANVLTF
TRBJ2-3,NA,TRBD2,TRBV27,TGTGCCAGCAGTATTCTAGCGGGAGACGTTGATACGCAGTATTTT,CASSILAGDVDTQYF
TRBJ2-1,NA,TRBD2,TRBV27,TGTGCCAGCAGTTTCCTAGCGGGAGTATACAATGAGCAGTTCTTC,CASSFLAGVYNEQFF
TRBJ1-4,NA,TRBD1,TRBV18,TGTGCCAGCTCACTCCGGGACAGGGGTACAACTAATGAAAAACTGTTTTTT,CASSLRDRGTTNEKLFF
TRBJ1-3,NA,NA,TRBV7-9,TGTGCCAGCAGCTTGGGGGCGCGGGGGCGCATTGGAAACACCATATATTTT,CASSLGARGRIGNTIYF
TRBJ1-1,once,TRBD1,TRBV27,TGTGCCAGCAGTTCCTACAGGGGGCCCGAGGCTGAAGCTTTCTTT,CASSSYRGPEAEAFF
TRBJ2-7,NA,NA,TRBV2,TGTGCCAGCAGTGAAGGGGTGGGCTGGTACGAGCAGTACTTC,CASSEGVGWYEQYF
TRBJ2-5,once,NA,TRBV27,TGTGCCAGCAGTTTCCTACGACAGGCCCAAGAGACCCAGTACTTC,CASSFLRQAQETQYF
TRBJ2-7,NA,TRBD1,TRBV9,TGTGCCAGCAGCCTTAACAGGGGCGAGCAGTACTTC,CASSLNRGEQYF
TRBJ2-4,NA,NA,TRBV28,TGTGCCAGCAGTTTAGGAAGCAAAAACATTCAGTACTTC,CASSLGSKNIQYF
TRBJ2-2,NA,NA,TRBV13,TGTGCCAGCAGCGTTCGAATGAATGCGAACACCGGGGAGCTGTTTTTT,CASSVRMNANTGELFF
TRBJ2-5,NA,NA,TRBV6-5,TGTGCCAGCACCTACTGGTCAGGCCAAGAGACCCAGTACTTC,CASTYWSGQETQYF
TRBJ2-5,NA,NA,TRBV5-4,TGTGCCAGCAGCTTGGTGGGGGGAGGAATACAAGAGACCCAGTACTTC,CASSLVGGGIQETQYF
TRBJ1-5,NA,NA,TRBV28,TGTGCCAGCAGTTTCGGTCCAGAGGACCAGAATCAGCCCCAGCATTTT,CASSFGPEDQNQPQHF
TRBJ2-7,NA,NA,TRBV6-6,TGTGCCAGCAGCACTGGGGTCTACGAGCAGTACTTC,CASSTGVYEQYF
TRBJ1-5,NA,TRBD1,TRBV6-1,TGTGCCAGCAGTGAATATCGGGACAGTAGCAATCAGCCCCAGCATTTT,CASSEYRDSSNQPQHF
TRBJ2-7,NA,NA,TRBV6-1,TGTGCCAGCAGTGAATTCACAAGGTGGGACGCCTACGAGCAGTACTTC,CASSEFTRWDAYEQYF
TRBJ1-1,NA,TRBD1,TRBV7-3,TGTGCCAGCAGCCTACAGGGGGTGAACACTGAAGCTTTCTTT,CASSLQGVNTEAFF
TRBJ2-7,NA,NA,TRBV7-9,TGTGCCAGCAGCTTAGTAGGGGACGAGCAGTACTTC,CASSLVGDEQYF
TRBJ1-4,NA,TRBD1,TRBV27,TGTGCCAGCAGACCGAGGACAGGGGCGGCTGAAAAACTGTTTTTT,CASRPRTGAAEKLFF
TRBJ1-4,NA,NA,TRBV28,TGTGCCAGCAGTTCCATCGACAGATCAAATGAAAAACTGTTTTTT,CASSSIDRSNEKLFF
TRBJ1-2,NA,NA,TRBV5-5,TGTGCCAGCAGCTTTGTAGGGAGAGGGACCCGGGACTATGGCTACACCTTC,CASSFVGRGTRDYGYTF
TRBJ2-7,NA,TRBD2,TRBV29-1,TGCAGCGTGTTGTGGGCGGGAGAGTACGAGCAGTACTTC,CSVLWAGEYEQYF
TRBJ1-5,NA,TRBD1,TRBV6-6,TGTGCCAGCAGTATTTTGCCGGGACAGGGCCAGCCCCAGCATTTT,CASSILPGQGQPQHF
TRBJ1-2,NA,NA,TRBV7-6,TGTGCCAGCAGCTTAGACACGCTAGGGAACTATGGCTACACCTTC,CASSLDTLGNYGYTF
TRBJ2-7,NA,TRBD2,TRBV27,TGTGCCAGCACCCAAGGGGGACTAGCGTCCTCCTACGAGCAGTACTTC,CASTQGGLASSYEQYF
TRBJ1-2,NA,NA,TRBV15,TGTGCCACCAGCACCAGACAGACCGTATACTATGGCTACACCTTC,CATSTRQTVYYGYTF
TRBJ1-1,NA,TRBD1,TRBV6-1,TGTGCCAGCAGACCATGGACAGGGGGGGACACTGAAGCTTTCTTT,CASRPWTGGDTEAFF
TRBJ1-5,NA,NA,TRBV6-4,TGTGCCACCGGGGGGAAACGGAGGGGTAGCAATCAGCCCCAGCATTTT,CATGGKRRGSNQPQHF
TRBJ1-1,NA,NA,TRBV5-4,TGTGCCAGCAGCTTTCCCACCGGACAGAACACTGAAGCTTTCTTT,CASSFPTGQNTEAFF
TRBJ2-7,NA,NA,TRBV9,TGTGCCAGCAGCGTAGGAATGCCAGACTACGAGCAGTACTTC,CASSVGMPDYEQYF